This is a list of T cell receptor beta chains from one sample in a study of blood T cell repertoires in COVID-19. The method was immunoSEQ multiplex PCR; TCRdb's version includes in-frame clones alone and lacks a portion of them. The sample contains around 150,000 clones, approximately 88% of which appear only once. Material for sequencing was PBMCs or T cells enriched from blood (not recorded which). All receptors come from a man between 65 and 85 years old who had been exposed to COVID-19. Both conserved end residues are part of each CDR3. D genes are given only for firm matches. For some rows the clone size is stated as once, few or many, or as a class when expanded; others skip it.

. | TRBJ1-5 | TRBV6-2/TRBV6-3 | . | TGTGCCAGCAGTTACTCGGGCAGGCGTAATCAGCCCCAGCATTTT | CASSYSGRRNQPQHF
. | TRBJ2-1 | TRBV29-1 | TRBD2 | TGCAGCGTTGAACTAGCGGGGAATGAGCAGTTCTTC | CSVELAGNEQFF
. | TRBJ1-1 | TRBV18 | . | TGTGCCAGCTCACCACCGTCTGCGGTCACTGAAGCTTTCTTT | CASSPPSAVTEAFF
. | TRBJ2-1 | TRBV4-3 | . | TGCGCCAGCAGCCAACAAGCATACAATGAGCAGTTCTTC | CASSQQAYNEQFF
. | TRBJ2-7 | TRBV11-2 | TRBD2 | TGTGCCAGCAGCTTAGTGGGTAGCGGGGAGTACGAGCAGTACTTC | CASSLVGSGEYEQYF
. | TRBJ2-7 | TRBV14 | . | TGTGCCAGCAGCCGTGGCGGTACATCCTACGAGCAGTACTTC | CASSRGGTSYEQYF
. | TRBJ1-1 | TRBV19 | TRBD1 | TGTGCCAGTAGACCATCGGACAGGGGTAACACTGAAGCTTTCTTT | CASRPSDRGNTEAFF
. | TRBJ1-6 | TRBV5-1 | TRBD1 | TGCGCCAGCAGCGAGGACAGGGGCTCCTATAATTCACCCCTCCACTTT | CASSEDRGSYNSPLHF
. | TRBJ2-5 | TRBV18 | TRBD1 | TGTGCCAGCTCCCTACAGGGGGCAGAGACCCAGTACTTC | CASSLQGAETQYF
. | TRBJ1-1 | TRBV30 | . | TGTGCCTGGAGTATGGGAGCAAACACTGAAGCTTTCTTT | CAWSMGANTEAFF
. | TRBJ1-6 | TRBV28 | TRBD1 | TGTGCCAGCAGTTTGGACAGGACGAGGCCCCTCCACTTT | CASSLDRTRPLHF
. | TRBJ1-3 | TRBV7-9 | . | TGTGCCAGCAGCTTAGCGGGCATATTCTCTGGAAACACCATATATTTT | CASSLAGIFSGNTIYF
. | TRBJ2-1 | TRBV2 | TRBD2 | TGTGCCAGCCGTTCCGGGACTAGCGGTTACAATGAGCAGTTCTTC | CASRSGTSGYNEQFF
. | TRBJ1-3 | TRBV11-1 | . | TGTGCCAGCAGCCACCTACAGGGTCCAGGAAACACCATATATTTT | CASSHLQGPGNTIYF
. | TRBJ1-2 | TRBV30 | . | TGTGCCTGGGGAACAGGGTCCAACTATGGCTACACCTTC | CAWGTGSNYGYTF
. | TRBJ1-1 | TRBV9 | . | TGTGCCAGCAGCCTGGATGACACGTATGACACTGAAGCTTTCTTT | CASSLDDTYDTEAFF
. | TRBJ2-1 | TRBV5-1 | TRBD2 | TGCGCCAGCAGCTCGGGAACTAGCGGATACAATGAGCAGTTCTTC | CASSSGTSGYNEQFF
. | TRBJ1-2 | TRBV2 | . | TGTGCCAGCAGTGAAGGGGCGCTAAAAGGCTATGGCTACACCTTC | CASSEGALKGYGYTF
few | TRBJ1-2 | TRBV29-1 | TRBD1 | TGCAGCCTACAGGGGTCTGAAGGCTACACCTTC | CSLQGSEGYTF
. | TRBJ2-3 | TRBV6-5 | TRBD1 | TGTGCCAGCACCGAGGGGGCGGGTCGAGGGGATACGCAGTATTTT | CASTEGAGRGDTQYF
. | TRBJ2-2 | TRBV6-6 | . | TGTGCCAGCAGGGGGGGAGAAGGCGGGGAGCTGTTTTTT | CASRGGEGGELFF
. | TRBJ2-2 | TRBV4-3 | . | TGCGCCAGCAGCCAAGGCGTCACCGGGGAGCTGTTTTTT | CASSQGVTGELFF
. | TRBJ2-7 | TRBV7-2 | . | TGTGCCAGCAGCTTAGAGTGGCGGAGCTCCTACGAGCAGTACTTC | CASSLEWRSSYEQYF
few | TRBJ2-3 | TRBV11-2 | . | TGTGCCAGCAGCTTCCCCGGACTGTCTAGCACAGATACGCAGTATTTT | CASSFPGLSSTDTQYF
once | TRBJ1-4 | TRBV23-1 | . | TGCGCCAGCCCCGTCGACTTAAATGAAAAACTGTTTTTT | CASPVDLNEKLFF
. | TRBJ1-2 | TRBV6-2/TRBV6-3 | . | TGTGCCAGCAGTTACTCGGCCGCTCTCTATGGCTACACCTTC | CASSYSAALYGYTF
. | TRBJ2-5 | TRBV29-1 | . | TGCAGCGTTGAAGCTAGTGGCACCCCACAAGAGACCCAGTACTTC | CSVEASGTPQETQYF
. | TRBJ2-7 | TRBV19 | TRBD1 | TGTGCCAGTAGTAGCCATTTCGGCAGGGGGTACTACGAGCAGTACTTC | CASSSHFGRGYYEQYF
. | TRBJ1-3 | TRBV27 | . | TGTGCCAGCAGTTCTAGAGAACACTCTGGAAACACCATATATTTT | CASSSREHSGNTIYF
. | TRBJ1-1 | TRBV6-2/TRBV6-3 | . | TGTGCCAGCAGTTACGGTCGGGGGGCGCTGAACACTGAAGCTTTCTTT | CASSYGRGALNTEAFF
. | TRBJ2-1 | TRBV6-2/TRBV6-3 | TRBD1 | TGTGCCAGCAGTTACCCGGGACAGGGTATCAATGAGCAGTTCTTC | CASSYPGQGINEQFF